These T cell receptor beta chains were read from a single sample in a study of T-cell memory formation after mild COVID-19. TCRdb re-called the 5' RACE reads through MiXCR, storing one row per CDR3 protein. The sample has about 250,000 distinct CDR3 sequences; approximately 15% are singletons. The sample was PBMCs or a T cell subset sorted from them (not recorded which). The source of these receptors is an adult woman who had mild COVID-19 (a few samples of this study predate the infection). Cell type and time point are not known. Both conserved end residues are part of each CDR3. D genes are given only for firm matches. Clone size is shown for a subset of rows, as once, few, many or a class of expanded clone.

V gene	D gene	clone size	J gene	CDR3 DNA	CDR3 protein
TRBV5-6	NA	few	TRBJ1-1	TGTGCCAGCAGCTTCGGGCGCACTGAAGCTTTCTTT	CASSFGRTEAFF
TRBV12-3/TRBV12-4	TRBD2	NA	TRBJ2-3	TGTGCCAGCAGTGCGTCTCAGCGGGGGGGCTTCACAGATACGCAGTATTTT	CASSASQRGGFTDTQYF
TRBV12-3/TRBV12-4	NA	few	TRBJ2-7	TGTGCCAGCAGTTATCCAGGCTACGAGCAGTACTTC	CASSYPGYEQYF
TRBV5-1	NA	NA	TRBJ1-2	TGCGCCAGCAGCTTGGGGACCCTTGATGGCTACACCTTC	CASSLGTLDGYTF
TRBV21-1	NA	few	TRBJ2-7	TGTGCCAGCAGCACCCGTGAGCAGTACTTC	CASSTREQYF
TRBV29-1	NA	NA	TRBJ1-1	TGCAGCGTATCAGGGTACGTAGCTGAAGCTTTCTTT	CSVSGYVAEAFF
TRBV7-3	NA	few	TRBJ1-1	TGTGCCAGCAGCCCCACCGGGACACGGCCAACTGAAGCTTTCTTT	CASSPTGTRPTEAFF
TRBV7-9	NA	few	TRBJ2-5	TGTGCCGGCCAGGGGCCAGAGACCCAGTACTTC	CAGQGPETQYF
TRBV4-2	TRBD2	NA	TRBJ2-2	TGTGCCAGCAGCCAACTAGGGACTAGCGGGAACACCGGGGAGCTGTTTTTT	CASSQLGTSGNTGELFF
TRBV7-2	TRBD2	NA	TRBJ2-5	TGTGCCAGCAGCTTTAGTAGCTACCCGGGACTAGCGGGAGGAGGGCACGGTCAAGAGACCCAGTACTTC	CASSFSSYPGLAGGGHGQETQYF
TRBV3-1	NA	few	TRBJ1-1	TGTGCCAGCAGTGCCCTTGGGAACACTGAAGCTTTCTTT	CASSALGNTEAFF
TRBV11-3	NA	few	TRBJ2-1	TGTGCCAGCAGCTTAGTGGGGAGACTCGGAAGGAATGAGCAGTTCTTC	CASSLVGRLGRNEQFF
TRBV7-3	NA	NA	TRBJ1-1	TGTGCCGGACTCAGGGCTGAAGCTTTCTTT	CAGLRAEAFF
TRBV24-1	TRBD1	NA	TRBJ1-1	TGTGCCACCAGTGATTCGGACAGGGAAGCTTTCTTT	CATSDSDREAFF
TRBV15	NA	few	TRBJ2-3	TGTGCCACCAGCAGAGGGAGAGGGGGGGTAGATACGCAGTATTTT	CATSRGRGGVDTQYF
TRBV15	NA	NA	TRBJ1-1	TGTGCCACCAGCAGAGATTTGGCGAACACTGAAGCTTTCTTT	CATSRDLANTEAFF
TRBV12-3/TRBV12-4	NA	few	TRBJ1-3	TGTGCCAGCAGTTTGGACTTTAGGACACCGAACTTTCACACCTCTGGAAACACCATATATTTT	CASSLDFRTPNFHTSGNTIYF
TRBV29-1	NA	NA	TRBJ2-2	NA	CSVVGQSAGELFFF
TRBV12-3/TRBV12-4	NA	few	TRBJ1-2	TGTGCCAGCAGGCGGGACGGAGCCGGAGCTAACTATGGCTACACCTTC	CASRRDGAGANYGYTF
TRBV3-1	NA	few	TRBJ2-2	TGTGCCAGCAGCCAAGATTGGCGGTCCGGGACAAGAAACACCGGGGAGCTGTTTTTT	CASSQDWRSGTRNTGELFF
TRBV5-6	NA	NA	TRBJ2-5	TGTGCCAGCAGTCCCCTTGGTGGGGCTCAAGAGACCCAGTACTTC	CASSPLGGAQETQYF
TRBV4-2	NA	NA	TRBJ1-1	TGTGCCAGCAGCCAGGACGGACAGCGCAACCTGGTGAACACTGAAGCTTTCTTT	CASSQDGQRNLVNTEAFF
TRBV10-3	NA	few	TRBJ2-1	TGTGCCATCAGTGAGGCCAAAGTCAGCGGTTCCTTCGCAGATGAGCAGTTCTTC	CAISEAKVSGSFADEQFF
TRBV7-9	TRBD2	few	TRBJ2-7	TGTGCCAGCAGCTTAGGGGTAGCGGGAGTTGATCAGTACTTC	CASSLGVAGVDQYF
TRBV7-9	TRBD1	NA	TRBJ2-1	TGTGCCAGCACCGCGGACAGGGTGGGCTACAATGAGCAGTTCTTC	CASTADRVGYNEQFF
TRBV5-1	NA	NA	TRBJ1-4	TGCGCCAGCAGCTTGGAGGGGGTTTATGAAAAACTGTTTTTT	CASSLEGVYEKLFF
TRBV27	TRBD1	NA	TRBJ1-2	TGTGCCAGCAGTTTAGGGCAGGGGGTCTTTGGCTACACCTTC	CASSLGQGVFGYTF
TRBV6-5	TRBD1	NA	TRBJ1-2	TGTGCCAGCAGAATAATAGCAGGGGGCTATAGGTATGGCTACACCTTC	CASRIIAGGYRYGYTF
TRBV7-3	TRBD2	many	TRBJ2-3	TGTGCCAGCAGCCCGAAGGGACTAGCGGGGGGGAGAGGTACGCAGTATTTT	CASSPKGLAGGRGTQYF
TRBV30	NA	few	TRBJ1-1	TGTGCCTGGCTAAGACCCGGACAGAAGAACACTGAAGCTTTCTTT	CAWLRPGQKNTEAFF
TRBV29-1	NA	few	TRBJ1-5	TGCAGCGTTGAAGTGGAAGTGGGTCAGCCCCAGCATTTT	CSVEVEVGQPQHF
TRBV7-8	TRBD1	NA	TRBJ2-6	TGTGCCAGCAGCTTAGTAACAGGGGCCTCTGGGGCCAACGTCCTGACTTTC	CASSLVTGASGANVLTF
TRBV5-4	NA	few	TRBJ2-7	TGTGCCAGCAGCTTGGACCCGGGACTTGTCTACGAGCAGTACTTC	CASSLDPGLVYEQYF
TRBV5-1	TRBD2	NA	TRBJ2-7	TGCGCCAGCAGCTTTCAGTTGGATGGGACTAGCTCGGGGCTCCGCTCCTACGAGCAGTACTTC	CASSFQLDGTSSGLRSYEQYF
TRBV9	NA	few	TRBJ2-7	TGTGCCAGCAGCGTAGGTAAGGTGGGGGGCTACGAGCAGTACTTC	CASSVGKVGGYEQYF
TRBV19	NA	few	TRBJ2-1	TGTGCCAGTAGTAAAGGCCGGGACACCGGTGAGCAGTTCTTC	CASSKGRDTGEQFF
TRBV24-1	NA	NA	TRBJ2-5	TGTGCCACCAGTGAGTCAGAGACCCAGTACTTC	CATSESETQYF
TRBV29-1	NA	NA	TRBJ2-1	TGCAGCGTCGCTAGCTCCTACAATGAGCAGTTCTTC	CSVASSYNEQFF
TRBV4-1	NA	NA	TRBJ2-2	TGCGCCAGCAGCCGAGTAGGAGGGGAAATAGCCGGGGAGCTGTTTTTT	CASSRVGGEIAGELFF
TRBV29-1	NA	few	TRBJ2-7	TGCAGCGTTGCTTCGGGATACGAGCAGTACTTC	CSVASGYEQYF
TRBV18	TRBD1	few	TRBJ2-7	TGTGCCAGCTCACCCAGTGGATCCGGGACAGGCGCCGAGCAGTACTTC	CASSPSGSGTGAEQYF